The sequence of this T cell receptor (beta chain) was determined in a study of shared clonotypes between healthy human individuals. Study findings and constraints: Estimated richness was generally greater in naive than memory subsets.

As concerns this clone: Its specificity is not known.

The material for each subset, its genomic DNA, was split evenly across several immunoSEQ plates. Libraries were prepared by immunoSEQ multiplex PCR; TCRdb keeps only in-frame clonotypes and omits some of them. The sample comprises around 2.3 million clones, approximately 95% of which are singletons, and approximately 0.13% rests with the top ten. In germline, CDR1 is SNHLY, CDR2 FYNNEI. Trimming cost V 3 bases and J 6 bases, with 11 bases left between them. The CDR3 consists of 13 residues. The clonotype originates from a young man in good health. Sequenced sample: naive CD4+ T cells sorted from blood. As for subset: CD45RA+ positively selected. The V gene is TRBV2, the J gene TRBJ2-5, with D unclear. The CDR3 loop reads CASSESGGKTQYF. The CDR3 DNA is TGTGCCAGCAGTGAGTCAGGTGGAAAGACCCAGTACTTC.